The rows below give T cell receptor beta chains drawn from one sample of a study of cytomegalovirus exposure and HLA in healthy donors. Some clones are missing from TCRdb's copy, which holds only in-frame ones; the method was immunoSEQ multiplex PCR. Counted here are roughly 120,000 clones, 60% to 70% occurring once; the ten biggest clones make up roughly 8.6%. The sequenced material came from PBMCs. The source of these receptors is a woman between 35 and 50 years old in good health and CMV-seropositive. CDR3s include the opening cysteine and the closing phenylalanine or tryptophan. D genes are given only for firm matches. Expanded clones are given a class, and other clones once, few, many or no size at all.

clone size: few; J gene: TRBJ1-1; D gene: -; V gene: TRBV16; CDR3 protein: CASSQWATGNTEAFF; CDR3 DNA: TGTGCCAGCAGCCAATGGGCGACAGGGAACACTGAAGCTTTCTTT
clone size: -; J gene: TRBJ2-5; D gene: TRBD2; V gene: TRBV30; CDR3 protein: CAWSAGTSGTYQETQYF; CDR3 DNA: TGTGCCTGGAGTGCCGGGACTAGTGGGACGTACCAAGAGACCCAGTACTTC
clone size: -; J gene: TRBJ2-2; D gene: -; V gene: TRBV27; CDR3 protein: CASSSPGQKAGELFF; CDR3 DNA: TGTGCCAGCAGTTCCCCGGGACAAAAAGCCGGGGAGCTGTTTTTT
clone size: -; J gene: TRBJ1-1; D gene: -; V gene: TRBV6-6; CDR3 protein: CASSPRQNTEAFF; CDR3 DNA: TGTGCCAGCAGTCCCCGACAGAACACTGAAGCTTTCTTT
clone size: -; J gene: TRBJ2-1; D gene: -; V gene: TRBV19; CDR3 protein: CATAPLGGRSYNEQFF; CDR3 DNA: TGTGCCACCGCTCCCTTAGGGGGACGATCCTACAATGAGCAGTTCTTC
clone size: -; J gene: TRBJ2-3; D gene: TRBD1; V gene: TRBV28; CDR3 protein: CASNPRQGALDTQYF; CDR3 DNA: TGTGCCAGCAACCCCAGACAGGGGGCCTTGGATACGCAGTATTTT
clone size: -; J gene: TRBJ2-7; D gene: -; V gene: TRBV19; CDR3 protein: CASSNGHYEQYF; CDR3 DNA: TGTGCCAGTAGTAACGGACACTACGAGCAGTACTTC
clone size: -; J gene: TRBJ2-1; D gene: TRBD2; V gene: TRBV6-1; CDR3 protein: CASSDSLAGIYNEQFF; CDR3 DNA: TGTGCCAGCAGTGATTCCCTAGCGGGAATCTACAATGAGCAGTTCTTC
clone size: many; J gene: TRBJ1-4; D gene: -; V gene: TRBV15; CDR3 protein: CATSRGGTGNEKLFF; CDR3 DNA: TGTGCCACCAGCAGAGGCGGGACGGGGAATGAAAAACTGTTTTTT
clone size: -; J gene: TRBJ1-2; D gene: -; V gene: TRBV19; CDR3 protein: CASSTRTWGYTF; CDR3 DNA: TGTGCCAGTAGTACCCGGACTTGGGGCTACACCTTC
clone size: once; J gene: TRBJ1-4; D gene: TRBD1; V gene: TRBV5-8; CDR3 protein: CASSSRTGGNEKLFF; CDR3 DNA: TGTGCCAGCAGCTCTCGGACAGGGGGGAATGAAAAACTGTTTTTT
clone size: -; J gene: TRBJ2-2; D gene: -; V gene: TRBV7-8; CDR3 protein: CASSPDRMNTGELFF; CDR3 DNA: TGTGCCAGCAGTCCCGACAGAATGAACACCGGGGAGCTGTTTTTT
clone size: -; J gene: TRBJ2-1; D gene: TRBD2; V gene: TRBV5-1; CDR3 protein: CASRPTSGSGNEQFF; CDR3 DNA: TGCGCCAGCAGACCTACTAGCGGGAGTGGGAATGAGCAGTTCTTC
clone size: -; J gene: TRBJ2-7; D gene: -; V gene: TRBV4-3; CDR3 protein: CASSQPGRTYEQYF; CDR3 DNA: TGCGCCAGCAGCCAGCCCGGGAGAACCTACGAGCAGTACTTC
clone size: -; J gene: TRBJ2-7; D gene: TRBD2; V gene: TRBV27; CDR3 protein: CASSLAGWAYEQYF; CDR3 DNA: TGTGCCAGCTCCCTAGCGGGGTGGGCCTACGAGCAGTACTTC
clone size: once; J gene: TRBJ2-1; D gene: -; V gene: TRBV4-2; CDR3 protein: CASSQTDNEQFF; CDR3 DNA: TGTGCCAGCAGCCAAACTGACAATGAGCAGTTCTTC
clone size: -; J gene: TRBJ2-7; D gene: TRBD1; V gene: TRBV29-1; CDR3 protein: CSVEDLGRDRNLYEQYF; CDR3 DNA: TGCAGCGTTGAAGATTTGGGCCGGGACAGAAACCTCTACGAGCAGTACTTC